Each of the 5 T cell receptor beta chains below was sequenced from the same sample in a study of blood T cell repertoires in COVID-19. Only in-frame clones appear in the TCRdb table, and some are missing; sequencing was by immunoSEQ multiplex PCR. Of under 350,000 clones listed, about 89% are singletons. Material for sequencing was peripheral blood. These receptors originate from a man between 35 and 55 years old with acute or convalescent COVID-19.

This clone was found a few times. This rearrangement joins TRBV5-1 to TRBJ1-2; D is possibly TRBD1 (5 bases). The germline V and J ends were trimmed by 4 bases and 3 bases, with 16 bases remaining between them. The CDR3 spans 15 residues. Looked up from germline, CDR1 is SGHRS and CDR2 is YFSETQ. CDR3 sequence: CASSLRPGGDYGYTF. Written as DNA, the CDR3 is TGCGCCAGCAGCCTACGACCGGGGGGTGACTATGGCTACACCTTC.

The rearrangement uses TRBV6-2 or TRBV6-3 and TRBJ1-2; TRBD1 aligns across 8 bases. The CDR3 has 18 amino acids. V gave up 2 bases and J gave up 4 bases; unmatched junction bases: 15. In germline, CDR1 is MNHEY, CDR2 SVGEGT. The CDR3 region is CASSYEVPGGAEFYGYTF. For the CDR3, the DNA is TGTGCCAGCAGTTACGAAGTCCCAGGGGGCGCAGAATTCTATGGCTACACCTTC.

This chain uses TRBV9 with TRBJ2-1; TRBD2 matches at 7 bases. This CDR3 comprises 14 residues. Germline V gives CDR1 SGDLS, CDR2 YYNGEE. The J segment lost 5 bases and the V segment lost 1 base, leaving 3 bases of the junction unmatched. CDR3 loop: CASSVTGGNNEQFF. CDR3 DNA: TGTGCCAGCAGCGTAACCGGGGGGAACAATGAGCAGTTCTTC.

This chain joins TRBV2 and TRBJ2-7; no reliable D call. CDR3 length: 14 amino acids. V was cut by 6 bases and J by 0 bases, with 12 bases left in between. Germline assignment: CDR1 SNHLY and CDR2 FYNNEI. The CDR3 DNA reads TGTGCCAGCAGCCCAGACATGAGCTCCTACGAGCAGTACTTC. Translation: CASSPDMSSYEQYF.

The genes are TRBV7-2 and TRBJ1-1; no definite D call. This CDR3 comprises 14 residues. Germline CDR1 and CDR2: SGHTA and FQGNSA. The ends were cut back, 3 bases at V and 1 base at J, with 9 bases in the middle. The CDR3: CASSFARGNTEAFF. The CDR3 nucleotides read TGTGCCAGCAGCTTTGCCCGCGGGAACACTGAAGCTTTCTTT.